Listed below are T cell receptor beta chains from one sample, sequenced in a study of CD8 T cells in ankylosing spondylitis. One entry per CDR3 protein, called by TCRdb with MiXCR from the 5' RACE reads. The sample consists of about 450,000 distinct CDR3 sequences, roughly 26% of them appearing once. The sequencing input was blood, either unsorted or a sorted T cell fraction (not recorded which). The receptors originated from a male donor with ankylosing spondylitis. Both conserved end residues are part of each CDR3. The D gene is left open where the match is weak. Clone size appears in some rows only: once, few, many, or a class for an expanded clone.

clone_size: many
v_call: TRBV5-1
j_call: TRBJ2-1
d_call: NA
cdr3_aa: CASSSWTLYNEQFF
cdr3_nt: TGCGCCAGCAGCTCCTGGACTCTTTACAATGAGCAGTTCTTC

clone_size: many
v_call: TRBV4-1
j_call: TRBJ2-1
d_call: TRBD2
cdr3_aa: CASSLTSALDYNEQFF
cdr3_nt: TGCGCCAGCAGCTTGACTAGCGCATTGGACTACAATGAGCAGTTCTTC

clone_size: NA
v_call: TRBV5-1
j_call: TRBJ2-1
d_call: NA
cdr3_aa: CASSLEGMASEQFF
cdr3_nt: TGCGCCAGCAGCTTGGAGGGTATGGCTAGTGAGCAGTTCTTC

clone_size: few
v_call: TRBV25-1
j_call: TRBJ1-1
d_call: TRBD1
cdr3_aa: CASTGGLGDSFF
cdr3_nt: TGTGCCAGCACCGGGGGGTTAGGGGACAGCTTCTTT

clone_size: NA
v_call: TRBV18
j_call: TRBJ1-1
d_call: TRBD1
cdr3_aa: CATLGQLNTEAFF
cdr3_nt: TGTGCCACCCTGGGACAGCTTAACACTGAAGCTTTCTTT

clone_size: few
v_call: TRBV9
j_call: TRBJ1-5
d_call: NA
cdr3_aa: CASSVGHSNQPQHF
cdr3_nt: TGTGCCAGCAGCGTCGGGCATAGCAATCAGCCCCAGCATTTT

clone_size: NA
v_call: TRBV5-1
j_call: TRBJ1-1
d_call: NA
cdr3_aa: CASSQSDRKHEAFF
cdr3_nt: TGCGCCAGCAGCCAATCAGATCGGAAACATGAAGCTTTCTTT

clone_size: NA
v_call: TRBV12-3/TRBV12-4
j_call: TRBJ1-2
d_call: NA
cdr3_aa: CASSQSFPIRYTF
cdr3_nt: TGTGCCAGCAGTCAAAGTTTCCCGATTCGCTACACCTTC

clone_size: NA
v_call: TRBV7-2
j_call: TRBJ2-3
d_call: NA
cdr3_aa: CASSLEWESTDTQYF
cdr3_nt: TGTGCCAGCAGCCTAGAATGGGAGAGCACAGATACGCAGTATTTT

clone_size: few
v_call: TRBV6-5
j_call: TRBJ2-2
d_call: NA
cdr3_aa: CASSYSRPFGTLTGELFF
cdr3_nt: TGTGCCAGCAGTTACTCGAGGCCCTTCGGGACACTGACCGGGGAGCTGTTTTTT

clone_size: NA
v_call: TRBV5-8
j_call: TRBJ2-1
d_call: NA
cdr3_aa: CASSLGVILGEQFF
cdr3_nt: TGTGCCAGCAGCTTGGGGGTGATTCTGGGAGAGCAGTTCTTC

clone_size: NA
v_call: TRBV5-1
j_call: TRBJ2-1
d_call: NA
cdr3_aa: CASSPQDGYNEQFF
cdr3_nt: TGCGCCAGCAGCCCCCAGGATGGCTACAATGAGCAGTTCTTC

clone_size: NA
v_call: TRBV7-2
j_call: TRBJ2-5
d_call: TRBD1
cdr3_aa: CASSGQAAGETQYF
cdr3_nt: TGTGCCAGCAGCGGACAGGCCGCAGGGGAGACCCAGTACTTC

clone_size: few
v_call: TRBV7-9
j_call: TRBJ2-2
d_call: TRBD1
cdr3_aa: CASQTGPNTGELFF
cdr3_nt: TGTGCCAGCCAGACAGGGCCGAACACCGGGGAGCTGTTTTTT

clone_size: NA
v_call: TRBV6-1
j_call: TRBJ2-1
d_call: TRBD2
cdr3_aa: CASSARLADNEQFF
cdr3_nt: TGTGCCAGCAGTGCGAGACTAGCGGACAATGAGCAGTTCTTC

clone_size: NA
v_call: TRBV4-1
j_call: TRBJ2-5
d_call: NA
cdr3_aa: CASSLLKGFRVQETQYF
cdr3_nt: TGCGCCAGCAGCCTCCTCAAAGGCTTTAGGGTACAAGAGACCCAGTACTTC

clone_size: NA
v_call: TRBV9
j_call: TRBJ2-6
d_call: NA
cdr3_aa: CASSVNPLSHSGANVLTF
cdr3_nt: TGTGCCAGCAGCGTAAACCCCCTAAGCCACTCTGGGGCCAACGTCCTGACTTTC

clone_size: few
v_call: TRBV7-2
j_call: TRBJ2-7
d_call: TRBD2
cdr3_aa: CASSPTSGTFSYEQYF
cdr3_nt: TGTGCCAGCAGCCCGACTAGCGGCACCTTCTCCTACGAGCAGTACTTC

clone_size: many
v_call: TRBV12-3/TRBV12-4
j_call: TRBJ2-5
d_call: NA
cdr3_aa: CASRPWGGETQYF
cdr3_nt: TGTGCCAGCAGGCCTTGGGGCGGCGAGACCCAGTACTTC

clone_size: few
v_call: TRBV18
j_call: TRBJ1-1
d_call: NA
cdr3_aa: CASSPSGNTEAFF
cdr3_nt: TGTGCCAGCTCACCATCGGGGAACACTGAAGCTTTCTTT

clone_size: NA
v_call: TRBV2
j_call: TRBJ2-2
d_call: NA
cdr3_aa: CASSGSLVAVAAGELFF
cdr3_nt: TGTGCCAGCAGTGGGTCACTGGTAGCGGTGGCGGCCGGGGAGCTGTTTTTT

clone_size: few
v_call: TRBV7-9
j_call: TRBJ2-3
d_call: NA
cdr3_aa: CASSFWENTDTQYF
cdr3_nt: TGTGCCAGCAGCTTTTGGGAGAACACAGATACGCAGTATTTT

clone_size: NA
v_call: TRBV15
j_call: TRBJ1-5
d_call: NA
cdr3_aa: CATSRFRNQPQHF
cdr3_nt: TGTGCCACCAGCCGGTTCCGCAATCAGCCCCAGCATTTT

clone_size: few
v_call: TRBV3-1
j_call: TRBJ1-5
d_call: TRBD1
cdr3_aa: CASSQGQGGNQPQHF
cdr3_nt: TGTGCCAGCAGTCAAGGACAGGGGGGCAATCAGCCCCAGCATTTT

clone_size: NA
v_call: TRBV24-1
j_call: TRBJ1-2
d_call: NA
cdr3_aa: CATSVGSSGYTF
cdr3_nt: TGTGCCACCAGTGTGGGCAGCAGTGGCTACACCTTC

clone_size: NA
v_call: TRBV27
j_call: TRBJ1-1
d_call: TRBD1
cdr3_aa: CASRYRSGQLLNTEAFF
cdr3_nt: TGTGCCAGCAGATACCGATCGGGACAGCTATTGAACACTGAAGCTTTCTTT

clone_size: NA
v_call: TRBV29-1
j_call: TRBJ2-6
d_call: NA
cdr3_aa: CSASTGSGANVLTF
cdr3_nt: TGCAGCGCATCCACAGGGAGCGGGGCCAACGTCCTGACTTTC

clone_size: few
v_call: TRBV5-1
j_call: TRBJ2-5
d_call: TRBD2
cdr3_aa: CASSVGRREETQYF
cdr3_nt: TGCGCCAGCAGCGTTGGACGGCGGGAGGAGACCCAGTACTTC

clone_size: few
v_call: TRBV29-1
j_call: TRBJ1-1
d_call: NA
cdr3_aa: CSVEGGRGKNTEAFF
cdr3_nt: TGCAGCGTTGAGGGGGGCAGGGGCAAGAACACTGAAGCTTTCTTT

clone_size: NA
v_call: TRBV12-3/TRBV12-4
j_call: TRBJ2-3
d_call: TRBD2
cdr3_aa: CASSLGLAPSTDTQYF
cdr3_nt: TGTGCCAGCAGTTTAGGACTAGCGCCTAGCACAGATACGCAGTATTTT

clone_size: NA
v_call: TRBV20-1
j_call: TRBJ2-3
d_call: NA
cdr3_aa: CSAPEGGRGTDTQYF
cdr3_nt: TGCAGTGCTCCCGAGGGAGGCCGAGGCACAGATACGCAGTATTTT